The T cell receptor beta chain described here comes from a study of blood T cell repertoires in COVID-19 (TCRdb year 2020). For the wider study: Samples covering the acute and convalescent phases of COVID-19 were provided by collaborators in the United States, Italy and Spain. The material from the prospective study consisted of cDNA or gDNA derived from T cells, B-cell-depleted T cells, or PBMCs. Where HLA class I and class II types were available, the types were taken from metadata supplied by the sample provider, not from assay-based typing. Sample metadata almost always included a de-identified subject ID, COVID-19 status, age in years and sex. The repertoires were released in a freely available public database intended as a resource for research on the immune response to SARS-CoV-2. Deeply sampled blood TCRbeta repertoires from subjects exposed to, actively infected with, or recovered from COVID-19 were included in the dataset. Samples were obtained from the ongoing ImmuneRACE study (first 160 participants) and from over 1,000 subjects provided by 6 global collaborators. What the work shows at the level of the full study, not this receptor alone: Clinical and demographic metadata were provided uncurated, with the amount varying by source and participant.

The CDR3 runs 15 amino acids, cysteine and phenylalanine included. CDR3 DNA is the only sequence kept; it has 45 bases, read in frame from the first base. V loses 2 bases, J loses 2 bases, and the germline ends lie 10 bases apart. CDR1 and CDR2 are read off the germline V gene as KGHSH and LQKENI. TCRbeta CDR3 regions were amplified from genomic DNA using the immunoSEQ Assay, a bias-controlled multiplex PCR. On the authors' methods: The number of nucleated cells in each sample was estimated by amplification of reference gene primers within the assay. To quantify the absolute abundance of each unique TCRbeta CDR3 rearrangement, sequence reads were collapsed and filtered. Productive Simpson clonality was computed per sample as the square root of Simpson's diversity index over productive rearrangements. TCRdb stores this immuneACCESS table with in-frame sequences only. Part of the clones is absent; in the studies checked, under half of the shortfall reflects unresolved V genes, and no reason is known for the rest. For V, J and clone size, that table is used; D and trimming come from the DNA. This sample comprises 400,000 to 450,000 clones, less than 95% of them detected only once. The ten most abundant clones make up roughly 0.66% of the sample.

Worth noting for this clone: Its specific antigen is unknown. The sample holds no much larger clone one base away, and base qualities are not on file.

Participants in the prospective study were aged about 18 to 89 years, lived in about two dozen United States geographic areas, and enrolled through a virtual design. In the prospective study, cohorts were assigned on the basis of participant-reported clinical history obtained from a screening survey and a study questionnaire. Recovered participants in ImmuneRACE Cohort 3 were defined as having two consecutive negative NP/OP PCR tests, clearance from a healthcare professional, or resolution of symptoms. Each participant in the prospective study had whole blood, serum and a nasopharyngeal or oropharyngeal swab collected by mobile phlebotomists. Additional blood draws and questionnaires over an approximately two-month period could optionally be provided by prospective study participants. Prospective study blood samples were shipped either frozen or at room temperature before DNA extraction.

The sequenced material came from PBMCs or T cells enriched from blood (not recorded which). This TCR came from a man between 18 and 29 years old who had recovered from COVID-19. The rearranged chain carries TRBV18 and TRBJ1-3, with no reliable assignment of the D segment. CDR3 reads: CASSPDLNTGNTIYF. The DNA is as follows: TGTGCCAGCTCACCAGACTTAAACACTGGAAACACCATATATTTT.